A selection of T cell receptor beta chains follows, all from one sample in a study of blood T cell repertoires in COVID-19. Data came from immunoSEQ multiplex PCR; TCRdb stores just in-frame clones and leaves some out. The table lists tens of thousands of clones, 85% to 95% of them singletons. The sequencing sample was made of peripheral blood. These receptors all come from a man aged 45-60 years with acute or convalescent COVID-19. Both conserved end residues are part of each CDR3. D genes are given only for firm matches. Rows may omit the clone size; those that give it use once, few, many or a size class.

once | TRBD2 | TRBJ2-5 | 15 | TRBV6-6 | TGTGCCAGCAGTTACCCCGGGGGGAGGGAAGAGACCCAGTACTTC | CASSYPGGREETQYF
NA | NA | TRBJ1-1 | 14 | TRBV15 | TGTGCCACCAGCAGAGATCGCCTAAACACTGAAGCTTTCTTT | CATSRDRLNTEAFF
NA | TRBD1 | TRBJ1-1 | 16 | TRBV5-1 | TGCGCCAGCAGTCCTGGACAGGGAGGGGTGAACACTGAAGCTTTCTTT | CASSPGQGGVNTEAFF
NA | TRBD1 | TRBJ2-3 | 15 | TRBV18 | TGTGCCAGCTCACCAAGGACAGGGGGCAACCGTACGCAGTATTTT | CASSPRTGGNRTQYF
NA | TRBD1 | TRBJ1-2 | 14 | TRBV19 | TGTGCCAGTAGGCAATTGGGACAGGCAGGCGGCTACACCTTC | CASRQLGQAGGYTF
NA | NA | TRBJ1-1 | 14 | TRBV30 | TGTGCCTGGAGTCTCAAGGGAGGGAACACTGAAGCTTTCTTT | CAWSLKGGNTEAFF
NA | NA | TRBJ1-5 | 16 | TRBV30 | TGTGCCTGGAGTGTAGGGGCACTTTATAGCAATCAGCCCCAGCATTTT | CAWSVGALYSNQPQHF
NA | NA | TRBJ1-4 | 16 | TRBV18 | TGTGCCAGCTCACCAGTGACAGCCATAAACTCAGAAAAACTGTTTTTT | CASSPVTAINSEKLFF
NA | NA | TRBJ2-4 | 13 | TRBV5-1 | TGCGCCAGCCGACTACACACTAGTTCAATTCAGTACTTC | CASRLHTSSIQYF
NA | NA | TRBJ1-4 | 14 | TRBV19 | TGTGCCAGTAAACCGGCCCCGGCGGGTGAAAAACTGTTTTTT | CASKPAPAGEKLFF
NA | TRBD1 | TRBJ2-5 | 17 | TRBV24-1 | TGTGCCACCAGTGACCAAGGGACAGGGGGCGCGCGGGAGACCCAGTACTTC | CATSDQGTGGARETQYF
NA | TRBD1 | TRBJ2-3 | 14 | TRBV24-1 | TGTGCCACCAGGGGGACAGGGTTCACAGATACGCAGTATTTT | CATRGTGFTDTQYF
once | TRBD1 | TRBJ2-5 | 16 | TRBV24-1 | TGTGCCACCAGTGAAAGAACGGGACAGGGGAAAGAGACCCAGTACTTC | CATSERTGQGKETQYF
NA | TRBD1 | TRBJ1-2 | 17 | TRBV28 | TGTGCCAGCTTCCCCGCTCCGGGACAGGGCCCGAAATATGGCTACACCTTC | CASFPAPGQGPKYGYTF
NA | TRBD2 | TRBJ2-1 | 17 | TRBV4-2 | TGTGCCAGCAGCCAGCGATCCCTAGCGGGGGGGCTTGGTGAGCAGTTCTTC | CASSQRSLAGGLGEQFF
NA | TRBD2 | TRBJ2-7 | 14 | TRBV10-2 | TGCGCCAGCAGAGGGACTAGCGGGGGTTACGAGCAGTACTTC | CASRGTSGGYEQYF
NA | TRBD1 | TRBJ2-1 | 14 | TRBV25-1 | TGTGCCAGCAGTACGGACAGGGAGTACAATGAGCAGTTCTTC | CASSTDREYNEQFF
NA | NA | TRBJ2-7 | 12 | TRBV23-1 | TGCGCCAGCAGTCCCCTCCCGTACGAGCAGTACTTC | CASSPLPYEQYF
NA | TRBD1 | TRBJ1-5 | 15 | TRBV11-2 | TGTGCCAGCAGCCAGGGGGCTGCGCCCAATCAGCCCCAGCATTTT | CASSQGAAPNQPQHF
NA | NA | TRBJ2-1 | 15 | TRBV5-1 | TGCGCCAGCAGCCCCCTCGCGACAGGCTACAATGAGCAGTTCTTC | CASSPLATGYNEQFF
NA | NA | TRBJ1-5 | 12 | TRBV10-3 | TGTGCCATCTCAGAAAACAATCAGCCCCAGCATTTT | CAISENNQPQHF
NA | NA | TRBJ1-1 | 15 | TRBV30 | TGTGCCTGGAGTGTACTAAGAACTCGGAACACTGAAGCTTTCTTT | CAWSVLRTRNTEAFF
once | TRBD1 | TRBJ1-2 | 13 | TRBV10-3 | TGTGCCATCAGGGGGGACAGACTCTATGGCTACACCTTC | CAIRGDRLYGYTF
NA | NA | TRBJ2-3 | 12 | TRBV10-3 | TGTGCCATCTCGGGGGAGTCAGATACGCAGTATTTT | CAISGESDTQYF
few | NA | TRBJ1-5 | 14 | TRBV28 | TGTGCCAGCCGGAAACTGACAGACAATCAGCCCCAGCATTTT | CASRKLTDNQPQHF
NA | TRBD2 | TRBJ2-7 | 15 | TRBV19 | TGTGCCAGTAGTACTCGGGACACCGGGGGGGGCGAGCAGTACTTC | CASSTRDTGGGEQYF
NA | NA | TRBJ2-2 | 15 | TRBV7-8 | TGTGCCAGCAGCTTGTCCAGGGGAAACACCGGGGAGCTGTTTTTT | CASSLSRGNTGELFF
NA | TRBD1 | TRBJ2-7 | 17 | TRBV14 | TGTGCCAGCAGCCATTTAGCAGGGGGATCCAGGTCCTACGAGCAGTACTTC | CASSHLAGGSRSYEQYF
NA | TRBD1 | TRBJ1-2 | 15 | TRBV5-1 | TGCGCCAGCAGCCCAGCTCGCAGACAGGGGTTTGGCTACACCTTC | CASSPARRQGFGYTF
NA | TRBD1 | TRBJ1-1 | 14 | TRBV25-1 | TGTGCCAGCAGGCCGACAGGGATGAACACTGAAGCTTTCTTT | CASRPTGMNTEAFF
NA | NA | TRBJ2-3 | 20 | TRBV5-8 | TGTGCCAGTCCCAACGGGGTTTTTCTACTGGCGGATAAGAGCACAGATACGCAGTATTTT | CASPNGVFLLADKSTDTQYF
NA | NA | TRBJ2-3 | 13 | TRBV16 | TGTGCCAGCAGCCTTCTGCAGGGGGATACGCAGTATTTT | CASSLLQGDTQYF
NA | NA | TRBJ2-3 | 17 | TRBV5-1 | TGCGCCAGCAGCCCCAGACCCGGGAACTACGAGGGCGATACGCAGTATTTT | CASSPRPGNYEGDTQYF
NA | NA | TRBJ2-7 | 11 | TRBV20-1 | TGCAGCGCTAGGTTGAGCTACGAGCAGTACTTC | CSARLSYEQYF
NA | NA | TRBJ1-2 | 14 | TRBV30 | TGTGCCTGGAGTGTGGGGCTTTCCCGATATGGCTACACCTTC | CAWSVGLSRYGYTF
NA | NA | TRBJ1-1 | 14 | TRBV5-6 | TGTGCCAGCAGCGGGCTGGGGCCGGTCACTGAAGCTTTCTTT | CASSGLGPVTEAFF
NA | NA | TRBJ1-1 | 15 | TRBV2 | TGTGCCAGCAGTCCTTCAGGGTTGGTGAACACTGAAGCTTTCTTT | CASSPSGLVNTEAFF
NA | TRBD2 | TRBJ2-1 | 17 | TRBV7-9 | TGTGCCAGCAGCTTAGTCTCCGGGACTAGCGGGGGTAGAGGGCAGTTCTTC | CASSLVSGTSGGRGQFF
NA | NA | TRBJ1-2 | 18 | TRBV18 | TGTGCCAGCTCACCCCCCGCGGGGGACTCCCTAGCTAACTATGGCTACACCTTC | CASSPPAGDSLANYGYTF
NA | NA | TRBJ2-5 | 15 | TRBV19 | TGTGCCAGTAGAGACGGAGGCGGGGGCAAAGAGACCCAGTACTTC | CASRDGGGGKETQYF
once | NA | TRBJ2-7 | 15 | TRBV3-1/TRBV3-2 | TGTGCCAGCAGGCCCTCGGGCGGGACGACCTACGAGCAGTACTTC | CASRPSGGTTYEQYF
NA | TRBD1 | TRBJ1-2 | 14 | TRBV6-1 | TGTGCCAGCAGTGATGGGGGACAGAGGTATGGCTACACCTTC | CASSDGGQRYGYTF
NA | NA | TRBJ1-3 | 16 | TRBV5-8 | TGTGCCAGCAGCTCCTCACAGGGACGGTCTGGAAACACCATATATTTT | CASSSSQGRSGNTIYF
once | NA | TRBJ2-5 | 11 | TRBV5-1 | TGCGCCAGCAGCGGAGTGGAGACCCAGTACTTC | CASSGVETQYF
NA | NA | TRBJ1-3 | 14 | TRBV5-1 | TGCGCCAGCAGCCCAGGGACACAAGGAAACACCATATATTTT | CASSPGTQGNTIYF
NA | NA | TRBJ2-1 | 15 | TRBV6-2/TRBV6-3 | TGTGCCAGCAGTTACCGGGGACACCAAGGGGGTGAGCAGTTCTTC | CASSYRGHQGGEQFF
NA | NA | TRBJ1-2 | 13 | TRBV7-2 | TGTGCCAGCAGCTTAGCGGAGGGATATGGCTACACCTTC | CASSLAEGYGYTF
NA | TRBD2 | TRBJ2-7 | 14 | TRBV10-2 | TGCGCCAGCAGTGATCGCGGGGGGGGAAACGAGCAGTACTTC | CASSDRGGGNEQYF
NA | TRBD1 | TRBJ1-2 | 16 | TRBV4-2 | TGTGCCAGCAGCCACGTGACAGGGGAGAGGAACTATGGCTACACCTTC | CASSHVTGERNYGYTF
NA | TRBD1 | TRBJ2-5 | 15 | TRBV4-1 | TGCGCCAGCAGCATCTCGACAGGGTACCAAGAGACCCAGTACTTC | CASSISTGYQETQYF
NA | NA | TRBJ1-1 | 14 | TRBV10-3 | TGTGCCATCAGTGAGTCAGGAGGACTGAGCCAAGCTTTCTTT | CAISESGGLSQAFF
few | NA | TRBJ1-6 | 15 | TRBV30 | TGTGCCTGGAGTGTCAGTAGGGGGGGTAATTCACCCCTCCACTTT | CAWSVSRGGNSPLHF